A single sample gave rise to the 18 T cell receptor beta chains below, sequenced in a study of blood T cell repertoires in COVID-19. Data came from immunoSEQ multiplex PCR; TCRdb stores just in-frame clones and leaves some out. Here the sample spans around 260,000 clones, around 80% being singletons. Specimen: PBMCs or T cells enriched from blood (not recorded which). These receptors came from a man aged 30-40 years with acute COVID-19.

J is TRBJ2-5 and V is TRBV2; D may be TRBD2 (6 bases). Trimming cost V 6 bases and J 4 bases, with 12 bases left between them. This CDR3 contains 13 residues. The germline gives CDR1 SNHLY, CDR2 FYNNEI. In DNA form, the CDR3 reads TGTGCCAGCAGCGTGGAGGGAGGAGAGACCCAGTACTTC. Its translation: CASSVEGGETQYF.

This chain links TRBV19 with TRBJ2-7; 11 bases align to TRBD2. The CDR3 loop spans 14 amino acids. Germline assignment: CDR1 LNHDA and CDR2 SQIVND (reference sequence). V was clipped by 10 bases and J by 7 bases; unmatched bases: 12. CDR3 coding DNA: TGTGCCACCTCTCTAGCGGGAGGCTTAGGGGAGCAGTACGTC. This sequence encodes CATSLAGGLGEQYV.

This clone has just one count. The chain combines TRBV7-9 with TRBJ1-2, with 7 bases matching TRBD1. The CDR3 is 14 amino acids. Germline CDR1 reads SEHNR; CDR2 reads FQNEAQ (reference sequence). Trimming removed 3 bases from V and 6 bases from J; junction bases left unmatched: 7. CDR3 amino acids: CASSFRQGGNGYTF. In nucleotides, the CDR3 is TGTGCCAGCAGCTTCAGACAGGGCGGTAATGGCTACACCTTC.

This rearrangement joins TRBV24-1 to TRBJ2-1; 7 nucleotides line up with TRBD2. The V segment lost 3 bases and the J segment 4 bases; nucleotides outside the gene matches: 8. Germline CDR1 reads KGHDR; CDR2 reads SFDVKD. The CDR3 is 16 amino acids. CDR3 region: CATSDTPQRGYNEQFF. The CDR3 DNA reads as TGTGCCACCAGTGATACCCCCCAGCGGGGTTACAATGAGCAGTTCTTC.

The chain recombines TRBV5-1 with TRBJ1-1; 10 bases are a match to TRBD1. The germline V gene has CDR1 SGHRS and CDR2 YFSETQ. The CDR3 runs 17 residues. Losses at the gene ends were 0 bases for V and 6 bases for J; bases not matched to a gene: 11. The CDR3 reads CASSLVSVGTGAAEAFF. The CDR3 DNA is TGCGCCAGCAGCTTGGTATCTGTCGGGACAGGGGCGGCTGAAGCTTTCTTT.

V is TRBV18 and J is TRBJ1-2; tentative D call: TRBD1 (5 bases). V was pared by 5 bases and J by 10 bases, with 11 bases between. CDR1 is KGHSH and CDR2 is LQKENI in the germline V gene. There are 11 residues in the CDR3. CDR3 DNA: TGTGCCAGCTCATCCCAGGGTAACTACACCTTC. Encoded protein: CASSSQGNYTF.

V usage is TRBV18 and J usage is TRBJ1-1; the D is unclear. CDR1 KGHSH and CDR2 LQKENI come from the germline V gene. V gave up 6 bases and J gave up 7 bases, with 18 bases separating them. CDR3 length: 14 amino acids. This chain's CDR3 is CASSPLGAGDEAFF. The CDR3 DNA reads TGTGCCAGCTCTCCTTTGGGAGCCGGGGATGAAGCTTTCTTT.

The chain combines TRBV11-3 with TRBJ1-1; no definite D call. The germline V and J ends were trimmed by 3 bases and 8 bases, with 7 bases remaining between them. CDR1 is SGHNT, CDR2 YENEEA, per germline. The CDR3 length is 11 residues. The CDR3 spells CASSFRSEAFF. CDR3 in DNA: TGTGCCAGCAGCTTCCGGAGCGAAGCTTTCTTT.

The V gene is TRBV6-2 or TRBV6-3, the J gene TRBJ1-5; D is possibly TRBD1 (6 bases). V was cut by 0 bases and J by 3 bases, with 18 bases left in between. This CDR3 is 18 amino acids long. Germline V gene data show CDR1 as MNHEY and CDR2 as SVGEGT. The CDR3 spells CASSYSKAAGTFNQPQHF. The CDR3 DNA is TGTGCCAGCAGTTACTCGAAGGCGGCAGGGACATTCAATCAGCCCCAGCATTTT.

The rearrangement joins TRBV6-2 or TRBV6-3 to TRBJ2-7; 13 bases map to TRBD2. The V gene's germline CDR1 is MNHEY and CDR2 SVGEGT. V lost 2 bases and J lost 7; bases outside the gene matches: 5. The CDR3 is made up of 15 amino acids. CDR3 sequence reads: CASSYATSGRKEQYV. Written as DNA, the CDR3 is TGTGCCAGCAGTTACGCGACTAGCGGGAGGAAGGAGCAGTACGTC.

The J gene is TRBJ2-1, the V gene TRBV11-3, with D maybe TRBD2 (5 bases). The germline V gene encodes CDR1 SGHNT and CDR2 YENEEA. The CDR3 contains 13 residues. Trimming pared 5 bases from V and 8 bases from J, leaving 13 bases between. The CDR3 region is CASSAVTTDEQFF. The CDR3 region has the DNA TGTGCCAGCAGCGCCGTGACTACCGATGAGCAGTTCTTC.

This chain connects TRBV18 to TRBJ2-1; 8 bases agree with TRBD2. From germline, CDR1 is KGHSH and CDR2 LQKENI. This CDR3 has 18 residues. J lost 5 bases, V lost 4 bases, and 16 bases had no gene match. CDR3 amino acids: CASSLTGRGGGIDNEQFF. The DNA for the CDR3 is TGTGCCAGCTCACTCACCGGGAGGGGCGGCGGGATTGACAATGAGCAGTTCTTC.

The gene calls are TRBV19 and TRBJ1-5, with TRBD1 matching 9 bases. The CDR3 runs to 15 residues. With 3 bases clipped from V and 5 bases from J, the junction kept 5 bases outside the gene matches. Germline loops: CDR1 LNHDA, CDR2 SQIVND (reference sequence). CDR3 amino acids: CASSMYRGRDQPQHF. In nucleotides, the CDR3 is TGTGCCAGTAGTATGTACAGGGGGCGCGATCAGCCCCAGCATTTT.

This clone was detected ten times or more. Its ends do not fully match the called genes, so a read error is possible. The rearrangement joins TRBV5-1 to TRBJ2-3; TRBD2 agrees at 9 bases. Germline loops: CDR1 SGHRS, CDR2 YFSETQ. This CDR3 spans 16 amino acids. The CDR3 sequence: CASSFSPSGKSDTQYF. For the CDR3, the DNA is TGTGCCAGCAGCTTTTCACCTAGCGGGAAGTCAGATACGCAGTATTTT.

V and J are TRBV18 and TRBJ1-1; 11 nucleotides agree with TRBD1. The CDR3 consists of 18 residues. V lost 4 bases to trimming and J lost 3 bases; unmatched junction nucleotides: 13. Germline-derived CDR1 and CDR2 are KGHSH and LQKENI. This CDR3 is CASSLTDRGLIGDTEAFF. The CDR3 coding sequence is TGTGCCAGCTCACTAACGGACAGGGGGCTTATCGGGGACACTGAAGCTTTCTTT.

Regarding this clone: Distinct nucleotide sequences in the sample also encode this CDR3. The chain employs TRBV6-5 and TRBJ1-4; D call uncertain. The germline V gene has CDR1 MNHEY and CDR2 SVGAGI. The CDR3 has 13 residues. V was shortened by 6 bases and J by 6 bases, with 11 bases between the two germline ends. Written as DNA, the CDR3 is TGTGCCAGCAGCCGAGATCGGGATGAAAAACTGTTTTTT. Protein: CASSRDRDEKLFF.

J is TRBJ2-7 and V is TRBV29-1; TRBD1 aligns across 7 bases. V lost 1 base and J lost 6; bases outside the gene matches: 6. Germline CDR1 is SQVTM and CDR2 is ANQGSEA. The CDR3 has 13 residues. CDR3 bases: TGCAGCGTTGAAGGGAACAGGGGCGGCGAGCAGTACGTC. It is translated as CSVEGNRGGEQYV.

About this clone itself: Other DNA sequences in the sample encode the same CDR3. The rearrangement links TRBV7-2 to TRBJ1-3, with D tentatively TRBD1 (5 bases). Germline V gene sequence: CDR1 SGHTA, CDR2 FQGNSA. This CDR3 is 15 amino acids long. Between the trimmed V and J ends, which lost 9 bases and 3 bases, there was a span of 18 bases. The CDR3 protein is CASSTRAGNGNTIYF. The DNA of the CDR3 is TGTGCCAGTAGCACACGTGCAGGGAATGGAAACACCATATATTTT.